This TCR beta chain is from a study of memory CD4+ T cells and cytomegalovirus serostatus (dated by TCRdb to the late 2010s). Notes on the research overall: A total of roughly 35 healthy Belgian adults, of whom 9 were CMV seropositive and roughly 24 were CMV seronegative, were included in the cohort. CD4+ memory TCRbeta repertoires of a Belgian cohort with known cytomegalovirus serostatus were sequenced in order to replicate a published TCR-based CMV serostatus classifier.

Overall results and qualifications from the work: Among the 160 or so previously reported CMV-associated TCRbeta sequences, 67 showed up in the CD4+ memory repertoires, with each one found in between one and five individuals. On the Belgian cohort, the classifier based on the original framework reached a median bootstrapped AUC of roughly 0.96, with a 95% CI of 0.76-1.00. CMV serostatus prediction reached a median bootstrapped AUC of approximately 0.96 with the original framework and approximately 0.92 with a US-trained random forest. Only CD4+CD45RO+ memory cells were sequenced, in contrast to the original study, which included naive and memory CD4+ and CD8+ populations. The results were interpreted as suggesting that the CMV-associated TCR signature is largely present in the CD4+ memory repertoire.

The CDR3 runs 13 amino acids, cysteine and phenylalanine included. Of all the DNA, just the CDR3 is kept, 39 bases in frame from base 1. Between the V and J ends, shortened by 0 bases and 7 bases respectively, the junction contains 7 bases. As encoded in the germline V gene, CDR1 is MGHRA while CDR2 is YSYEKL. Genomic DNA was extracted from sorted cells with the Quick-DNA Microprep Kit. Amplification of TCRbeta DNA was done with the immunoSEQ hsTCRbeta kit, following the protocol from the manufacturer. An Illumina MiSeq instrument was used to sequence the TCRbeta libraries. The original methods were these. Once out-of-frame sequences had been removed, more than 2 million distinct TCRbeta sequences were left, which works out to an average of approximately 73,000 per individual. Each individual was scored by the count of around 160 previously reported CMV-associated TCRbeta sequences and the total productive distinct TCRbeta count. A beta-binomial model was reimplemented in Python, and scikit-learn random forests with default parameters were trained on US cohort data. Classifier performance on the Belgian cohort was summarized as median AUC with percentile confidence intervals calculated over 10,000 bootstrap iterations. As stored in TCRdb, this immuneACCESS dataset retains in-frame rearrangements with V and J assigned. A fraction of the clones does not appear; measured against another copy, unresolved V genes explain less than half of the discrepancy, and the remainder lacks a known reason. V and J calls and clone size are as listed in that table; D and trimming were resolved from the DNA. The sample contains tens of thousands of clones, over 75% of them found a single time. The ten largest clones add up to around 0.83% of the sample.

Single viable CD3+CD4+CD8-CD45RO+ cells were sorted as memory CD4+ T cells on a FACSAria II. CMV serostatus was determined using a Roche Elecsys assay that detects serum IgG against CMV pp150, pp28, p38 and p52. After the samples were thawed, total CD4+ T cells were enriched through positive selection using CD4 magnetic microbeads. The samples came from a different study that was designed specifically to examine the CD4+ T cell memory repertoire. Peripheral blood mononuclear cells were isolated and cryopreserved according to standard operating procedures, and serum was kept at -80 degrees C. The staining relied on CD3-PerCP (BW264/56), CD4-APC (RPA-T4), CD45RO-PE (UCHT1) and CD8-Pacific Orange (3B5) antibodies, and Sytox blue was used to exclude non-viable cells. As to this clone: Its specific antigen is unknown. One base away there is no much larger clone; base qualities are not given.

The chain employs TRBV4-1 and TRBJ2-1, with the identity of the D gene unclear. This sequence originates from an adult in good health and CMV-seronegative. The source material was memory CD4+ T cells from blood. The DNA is TGCGCCAGCAGCCAAGAGTACGGAAATGAGCAGTTCTTC. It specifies CASSQEYGNEQFF.